This T cell receptor beta chain was obtained from a study of sequential checkpoint blockade in melanoma. Overall study: TCRbeta immunosequencing was performed on DNA from more than 75 pretreatment melanoma tumor samples.

Stated treatment: randomized to nivolumab then ipilimumab (arm A) or the reverse (arm B). None of the patients previously received DNA-damaging chemotherapy. Notes on this clone: Its antigen is not identified.

The method was immunoSEQ multiplex PCR; TCRdb's version includes in-frame clones alone and lacks a portion of them. The sample records thousands of clones, roughly a quarter being singletons. Broader study findings: Pretreatment TIL clonality tracked with response in the nivolumab-first arm.

This specimen consisted of tumor tissue (inferred from file names), obtained from a patient given nivolumab and ipilimumab in sequence. The receptor was derived from a human donor with melanoma.

The CDR3 protein is CASSILGQGAETEAFF. CDR3 coding DNA: TGTGCCAGTAGTATTTTGGGACAGGGGGCAGAGACTGAAGCTTTCTTT. V gene TRBV19 combines with J gene TRBJ1-1, with 12 bases fitting TRBD1. This CDR3 spans 16 amino acids. With 3 bases clipped from V and 5 bases from J, the junction kept 7 bases outside the gene matches. CDR1 is LNHDA and CDR2 is SQIVND in the germline V gene (reference sequence).